This is a list of T cell receptor beta chains from one sample in a study of neurological immune-mediated disorders. TCRdb redid the calling of the 5' RACE reads with MiXCR, one entry per CDR3 protein. The data contain approximately 50,000 distinct CDR3 sequences, around 4% of them seen just once; the ten biggest clones take up roughly 1.5%. The sequenced sample consisted of PBMCs. The receptor source for this set is a man aged 25-45 years with multiple sclerosis. Each CDR3 is given with its conserved first and last residue. D genes are given only for firm matches. Clone size appears in some rows only: once, few, many, or a class for an expanded clone.

clone_size	v_call	d_call	j_call	cdr3_nt	cdr3_aa
few	TRBV6-5	.	TRBJ1-1	TGTGCCAGCAGTTACTATACAGCGAACACTGAAGCTTTCTTT	CASSYYTANTEAFF
many	TRBV5-1	TRBD1	TRBJ1-6	TGCGCCAGCAGCGGGACAGGGTTTACTTCACCCCTCCACTTT	CASSGTGFTSPLHF
medium-sized	TRBV20-1	TRBD1	TRBJ2-3	TGCAGTGCTAGAAACCCGACAGGGCAAGATACGCAGTATTTT	CSARNPTGQDTQYF
many	TRBV10-2	.	TRBJ1-2	TGCGCTCTCCACAGGGATGGTGGCTACACCTTC	CALHRDGGYTF
many	TRBV20-1	.	TRBJ2-1	TGCAGTGCTAAAAGGAGGTTCGCCTACAATGAGCAGTTCTTC	CSAKRRFAYNEQFF
many	TRBV27	TRBD1	TRBJ1-5	TGTGCCAGCAGCCGTGGGACAGGGAGTCAGCCCCAGCATTTT	CASSRGTGSQPQHF
many	TRBV19	.	TRBJ2-7	TGTGCCAGTAGCGCCAGAGATTCCTACGAGCAGTACTTC	CASSARDSYEQYF
many	TRBV5-5	.	TRBJ2-2	TGTGCCAGCAGCTGGAGGGACACAGACACCGGGGAGCTGTTTTTT	CASSWRDTDTGELFF
.	TRBV6-1	TRBD1	TRBJ1-5	TGTGCCAGCAGTCTGGGTCGGACAGGCCGTTATAGCAATCAGCCCCAGAATTTT	CASSLGRTGRYSNQPQNF
many	TRBV6-5	TRBD2	TRBJ2-7	TGTGCCAGCAGTCGCCTAGCGGGAGCGTACGAGCAGTACTTC	CASSRLAGAYEQYF
many	TRBV18	.	TRBJ2-5	TGTGCCAGCTCATCCGGACGGTCCCCTGAGACCCAGTACTTC	CASSSGRSPETQYF
many	TRBV3-1	TRBD1	TRBJ2-1	TGTGCCAGCAGCCAAACCGGGACAGGGTACAATGAGCAGTTCTTC	CASSQTGTGYNEQFF
.	TRBV5-6	.	TRBJ2-7	TGTGCCAGCAGCTTGGGCTCCGCCTACGAGCGGTACTTC	CASSLGSAYERYF
many	TRBV24-1	TRBD1	TRBJ2-1	TGTGCCACCAGTGCCGTTACAGGGGATCGCTCCTACAATGAGCAGTTCTTC	CATSAVTGDRSYNEQFF
many	TRBV30	TRBD1	TRBJ1-2	TGTGCCTGGAGTGTACACAGGGGAGGCGTTGGCTACACCTTC	CAWSVHRGGVGYTF
few	TRBV12-5	.	TRBJ2-1	TGTGCTAGTGGTTTGATCCGGGCAAAATGGGACAATGAGCAGTTCTTC	CASGLIRAKWDNEQFF
many	TRBV20-1	.	TRBJ1-5	TGCAGTGCTAGAGATCCTAACCTAGGACATCAGCCCCAGCATTTT	CSARDPNLGHQPQHF
few	TRBV18	TRBD1	TRBJ1-1	TGTGCCAGCTCACCATACGGGACAGGGAACACTGAAGCTTTCTTT	CASSPYGTGNTEAFF
.	TRBV6-1	.	TRBJ2-3	TGTGCAGGTACCGGCGGAAGCACAGATACGCAGTATTTT	CAGTGGSTDTQYF
many	TRBV7-9	.	TRBJ1-2	TGTGCCAGCAGCTTAGGTCTTAGAGGGTTGACCTATGGCTACACCTTC	CASSLGLRGLTYGYTF
.	TRBV5-1	.	TRBJ1-1	TGCGCTAGCACCCCCTCGGGACACACTGAAGCTTTCTTT	CASTPSGHTEAFF
many	TRBV6-5	TRBD1	TRBJ2-2	TGTGCGAGCAGGGGGTCAGCAAAAACCGGGGAGCTGTTTTTT	CASRGSAKTGELFF
many	TRBV7-9	TRBD1	TRBJ1-2	TGTGCCAGCAGCACCTCCCGGGACAGGGGTGCCAGCTACACCTTC	CASSTSRDRGASYTF
many	TRBV7-2	TRBD2	TRBJ2-2	TGTGCCAGCAGCTGGAAGGGCGGGAGAACCGGGGAGCTGTTTTTT	CASSWKGGRTGELFF
many	TRBV4-2	.	TRBJ2-1	TGTGCCAGCAGCCAAGAAGGTCGCCAGGGCGTATTACGACGCAATGAGCAGTTCTTC	CASSQEGRQGVLRRNEQFF
many	TRBV2	TRBD1	TRBJ2-3	TGTGCCAGAGGGACAGATCCCACAGATACGCAGTATTTT	CARGTDPTDTQYF
many	TRBV5-1	TRBD2	TRBJ2-1	TGCGCCAGCAGCAAGGGACTAGCGGGAGTCGGTGAGCAGTTCTTC	CASSKGLAGVGEQFF
many	TRBV28	TRBD1	TRBJ1-4	TGTGCCAGCAGCTCGGGACAGGCAAATGAAAAACTGTTTTTT	CASSSGQANEKLFF
many	TRBV7-2	TRBD2	TRBJ2-3	TGTGCCAGCAGCATACTAGCGGCTGATACGCAGTATTTT	CASSILAADTQYF
many	TRBV20-1	.	TRBJ2-1	TGCAGTGCCATGGGGGGCCTGGACAATGAGCAGTTCTTC	CSAMGGLDNEQFF
many	TRBV7-3	.	TRBJ2-3	TGTGCCAGCAGCTTAGGAGACATTCTCACAGATACGCAGTATTTT	CASSLGDILTDTQYF
many	TRBV12-3/TRBV12-4	TRBD1	TRBJ1-2	TGTGCCAGCAGCGTGGGACAGGTCTATGGCTACACCTTC	CASSVGQVYGYTF
many	TRBV20-1	TRBD2	TRBJ2-5	TGCAGTGCTGGCGGGGGGGGTAAAGAGACCCAGTACTTC	CSAGGGGKETQYF
many	TRBV14	.	TRBJ2-2	TGTGCCAGCAGCCAAGGGAATCAACTCGGGGAGCTGTTTTTT	CASSQGNQLGELFF
many	TRBV20-1	TRBD2	TRBJ2-3	TGCAGTGCTAGAGAGATTAAGGGACTAGCGGGAGGGCCGGGGGATACGCAGTATTTT	CSAREIKGLAGGPGDTQYF
many	TRBV12-3/TRBV12-4	.	TRBJ2-7	TGTGCCAGCAGTGATGACCAGTCCTACGAGCAGTACTTC	CASSDDQSYEQYF
.	TRBV7-6	.	TRBJ1-1	TGTGCCAGCAGCATGAACACTGAAGCTTTCTTT	CASSMNTEAFF
many	TRBV5-1	TRBD2	TRBJ2-7	TGCGCCAGCAGCGGCGGTCTAGCGGGAGGTGTTTACGAGCAGTACTTC	CASSGGLAGGVYEQYF
many	TRBV29-1	TRBD1	TRBJ1-5	TGCAGCGTGACCCATGACAGGGCGCTAACGTGGCCCCAGCATTTT	CSVTHDRALTWPQHF
many	TRBV20-1	TRBD1	TRBJ1-5	TGCAGTGCTAAACAGGGGGGTGGCAATCAGCCCCAGCATTTT	CSAKQGGGNQPQHF
many	TRBV29-1	TRBD1	TRBJ1-2	TGCAGCGCATCGACAGGGGTGGGCTATGGCTACACCTTC	CSASTGVGYGYTF
many	TRBV7-6	.	TRBJ1-5	TGTGCCAGCAGCTTAGAGCAGGGCGGCAATCAGCCCCAGCATTTT	CASSLEQGGNQPQHF